Listed below are T cell receptor beta chains from one sample, sequenced in a study of control samples from healthy donors and cancer patients. The repertoire was sequenced with immunoSEQ multiplex PCR; TCRdb's copy has only in-frame clones and lacks some. The table lists more than 100,000 clones, 85% to 90% of them singletons. The specimen sequenced was PBMCs. Every receptor here comes from a man in his sixties with lung cancer. Each CDR3 is given with its conserved first and last residue. D genes are given only for firm matches. The size of a clone is reported for some rows only, either as once, few or many, or as a class for expanded clones.

D,size,length,J,V,CDR3,DNA
TRBD2,NA,15,TRBJ2-5,TRBV6-5,CASSSRGGQQETQYF,TGTGCCAGCAGTTCCCGGGGGGGACAACAAGAGACCCAGTACTTC
TRBD1,NA,15,TRBJ2-5,TRBV12-5,CASGSYRGYQETQYF,TGTGCTAGTGGCTCCTACAGGGGCTACCAAGAGACCCAGTACTTC
TRBD1,many,14,TRBJ1-4,TRBV18,CASSLRDSNEKLFF,TGTGCCAGCTCACTCCGGGACAGTAATGAAAAACTGTTTTTT
TRBD1,NA,18,TRBJ1-1,TRBV2,CASSPGTGEFRMNTEAFF,TGTGCCAGCAGTCCCGGGACAGGGGAATTTCGCATGAACACTGAAGCTTTCTTT
NA,NA,14,TRBJ2-7,TRBV29-1,CSVVLGQGGNEQYF,TGCAGCGTTGTTCTAGGGCAGGGAGGCAACGAGCAGTACTTC
TRBD2,NA,17,TRBJ2-3,TRBV7-2,CASSPPGLAGGTDTQYF,TGTGCCAGCAGCCCCCCGGGACTAGCGGGGGGAACAGATACGCAGTATTTT
NA,NA,14,TRBJ1-4,TRBV30,CAWNPNSRDEKLFF,TGTGCCTGGAATCCTAACAGTCGGGACGAAAAACTGTTTTTT
TRBD1,NA,14,TRBJ2-7,TRBV7-2,CASSFGTGAYEQYF,TGTGCCAGCAGCTTCGGGACAGGGGCCTACGAGCAGTACTTC
NA,NA,13,TRBJ2-5,TRBV2,CASSGRDRETQYF,TGTGCCAGCAGTGGGCGGGACCGGGAGACCCAGTACTTC
NA,NA,18,TRBJ1-6,TRBV4-1,CASSQEPPDSSYNSPLHF,TGCGCCAGCAGCCAAGAACCACCGGATAGCTCCTATAATTCACCCCTCCACTTT